These 14 T cell receptor beta chains came from one sample sequenced in a study of T cell responses to AZD1222 COVID-19 vaccine listed by TCRdb under 2021. The sample's time point label, decoded: baseline before first vaccination. The meaning of the sample's treatment or condition label: meningococcal conjugate vaccine given as trial control. The library was produced with the immunoSEQ multiplex PCR assay. Entries here come from immuneACCESS through TCRdb and include only in-frame sequences with V and J called. Some clones fail to appear in such tables; in the studies checked, an unresolved V gene covers under half of the shortfall, and the cause of the remainder is unknown. The sample table holds about 120,000 clones, of which around 85% were seen once. Together, the top ten hold 3% to 4% of the sample. The sequencing here drew on peripheral blood, taken on day 0 of MenACWY control vaccination. The receptors derive from an adult in good health.

This chain uses TRBV4-3 with TRBJ2-7; 7 bases are a match to TRBD1. The germline gives CDR1 LGHNA, CDR2 YSLEER. V gave up 3 bases and J gave up 5 bases; unmatched junction bases: 13. CDR3 length equals 16 residues. The CDR3, as DNA: TGCGCCAGCAGCCAGGTGACAGGGCCCCCAGGGGACGAGCAGTACTTC. Encoded protein: CASSQVTGPPGDEQYF.

The chain links TRBV5-1 to TRBJ1-1, with a tentative D call TRBD1 (6 bases). Germline loops: CDR1 SGHRS, CDR2 YFSETQ. This CDR3 has 14 residues. Trimming pared 7 bases from V and 1 base from J, leaving 14 bases between. The CDR3 DNA reads TGCGCCAGCTGGCGGGGGCCGGGGAACACTGAAGCTTTCTTT. Encoded protein: CASWRGPGNTEAFF.

The rearrangement uses TRBV6-5 and TRBJ1-2, with 9 positions matching TRBD1. V lost 6 bases and J lost 2; bases outside the gene matches: 7. This CDR3 is 15 amino acids long. In germline, CDR1 is MNHEY, CDR2 SVGAGI. The CDR3 loop is CASRQDRGSNYGYTF. The CDR3 coding sequence is TGTGCCAGCAGACAAGACAGGGGGAGCAACTATGGCTACACCTTC.

The V call is TRBV18, the J call TRBJ1-3; 8 nucleotides line up with TRBD1. The CDR3 consists of 15 residues. Looked up from germline, CDR1 is KGHSH and CDR2 is LQKENI. The trim removed 3 bases at V and 7 bases at J, leaving 8 bases unmatched. CDR3 residues: CASSPSQGARNTIYF. CDR3 coding DNA: TGTGCCAGCTCACCGTCGCAGGGGGCGCGGAACACCATATATTTT.

J is TRBJ1-2 and V is TRBV3-1 (or the pseudogene TRBV3-2); 10 bases are shared with TRBD1. The V gene end was trimmed by 2 bases and the J gene end by 4 bases; junction bases not matched to a gene: 7. The CDR3 is 16 residues long. Germline CDR1 is LGHDT and CDR2 is YNNKEL (reference sequence). For the CDR3, the DNA is TGTGCCAGCAGCCAATTGACAGGGGGCGCAGGCTATGGCTACACCTTC. Translation: CASSQLTGGAGYGYTF.

V usage is TRBV28 and J usage is TRBJ2-6; 8 bases map to TRBD1. Germline-derived CDR1 and CDR2 are MDHEN and SYDVKM. The CDR3 runs to 16 residues. CDR3 DNA sequence: TGTGCTACCATCCGGACAGGGATGAATGGGGCCAACGTCCTGACTTTC. The encoded protein is CATIRTGMNGANVLTF.

The chain joins TRBV2 to TRBJ1-2; D is ambiguous. The length of the CDR3 is 12 residues. V shed 5 bases and J shed 5 bases, with 9 bases lying between them. Germline values: CDR1 SNHLY, CDR2 FYNNEI. As DNA, the CDR3 is TGTGCCAGCAGTAAAAGGGATTATGGCTACACCTTC. This sequence encodes CASSKRDYGYTF.

The chain uses TRBV5-1 and TRBJ1-4; 9 nucleotides match TRBD1. The J segment lost 7 bases and the V segment lost 4 bases, leaving 14 bases of the junction unmatched. This CDR3 comprises 17 residues. From germline, CDR1 is SGHRS and CDR2 YFSETQ. The CDR3 DNA reads as TGCGCCAGCAGCCCGAGCACCGGACAGGGGAGGGTTGAAAAACTGTTTTTT. It specifies CASSPSTGQGRVEKLFF. The full variable domain, completed using reference TRBV5-1 and TRBJ1-4, is KAGVTQTPRYLIKTRGQQVTLSCSPISGHRSVSWYQQTPGQGLQFLFEYFSETQRNKGNFPGRFSGRQFSNSRSEMNVSTLELGDSALYLCASSPSTGQGRVEKLFFGSGTQLSVL.

V usage is TRBV18 and J usage is TRBJ2-2; D may correspond to TRBD1 or TRBD2 (5 bases each). Between the trimmed V and J ends, which lost 1 base and 5 bases, there was a span of 17 bases. The length of the CDR3 is 17 residues. Germline V gene data show CDR1 as KGHSH and CDR2 as LQKENI. The CDR3 loop reads CASSPRAGQTGTGELFF. As DNA, the CDR3 is TGTGCCAGCTCACCACGGGCAGGGCAGACGGGAACCGGGGAGCTGTTTTTT. Based on the CDR3 plus reference TRBV18 and TRBJ2-2, the full variable domain is NAGVMQNPRHLVRRRGQEARLRCSPMKGHSHVYWYRQLPEEGLKFMVYLQKENIIDESGMPKERFSAEFPKEGPSILRIQQVVRGDSAAYFCASSPRAGQTGTGELFFGEGSRLTVL.

This clone is labeled medium-sized. The V call is TRBV2, the J call TRBJ1-5; no definite D call. This CDR3 spans 13 amino acids. V shed 4 bases and J shed 1 base, with 5 bases lying between them. CDR1 and CDR2 (germline): SNHLY, FYNNEI. The CDR3 region is CASSAQSNQPQHF. CDR3 nucleotide sequence: TGTGCCAGCAGTGCACAGAGCAATCAGCCCCAGCATTTT. Based on the CDR3 plus reference TRBV2 and TRBJ1-5, the full variable domain is EPEVTQTPSHQVTQMGQEVILRCVPISNHLYFYWYRQILGQKVEFLVSFYNNEISEKSEIFDDQFSVERPDGSNFTLKIRSTKLEDSAMYFCASSAQSNQPQHFGDGTRLSIL.

The chain couples TRBV29-1 to TRBJ1-1; D uncertain. This CDR3 region has 10 residues. V was trimmed by 5 bases and J by 12 bases, leaving 13 bases between them. The germline CDR1 and CDR2 sequences are SQVTM and ANQGSEA. CDR3 coding DNA: TGCAGCGTTTATCACGGTACCCCTTTCTTT. This encodes CSVYHGTPFF.

V usage is TRBV2 and J usage is TRBJ1-5; no definite D call. Trimming pared 4 bases from V and 1 base from J, leaving 8 bases between. Germline CDR1 and CDR2: SNHLY and FYNNEI. The CDR3 spans 14 residues. CDR3 DNA: TGTGCCAGCAGTGCCCGAGGGAGCAATCAGCCCCAGCATTTT. This codes for CASSARGSNQPQHF. Based on the CDR3 plus reference TRBV2 and TRBJ1-5, the full variable domain is EPEVTQTPSHQVTQMGQEVILRCVPISNHLYFYWYRQILGQKVEFLVSFYNNEISEKSEIFDDQFSVERPDGSNFTLKIRSTKLEDSAMYFCASSARGSNQPQHFGDGTRLSIL.

The chain carries TRBV13 and TRBJ1-4; D is unclear. CDR3 length: 14 amino acids. The V gene's germline CDR1 is PRHDT and CDR2 FYEKMQ (reference sequence). The V end was cut by 5 bases, the J end by 3 bases, with 10 bases between. The CDR3, as DNA: TGTGCCAGCAGCCTCGGAAGATCTAATGAAAAACTGTTTTTT. Protein product: CASSLGRSNEKLFF.

The CDR3 DNA follows: TGTGCCAGCAGCGCCAATCGAGGGACGAACACAGATACGCAGTATTTT. Translating gives CASSANRGTNTDTQYF. The gene calls are TRBV7-8 and TRBJ2-3, with D perhaps assigned TRBD1 or TRBD2 (5 bases each). The V gene's germline CDR1 is SGHVS and CDR2 FQNEAQ. CDR3 length: 16 amino acids. Trimming shortened V by 5 bases and J by 2 bases, and 17 bases separated the two germline ends.